Below are 16 T cell receptor beta chains sequenced from a single sample in a study of T cells after yellow fever vaccination. MiXCR was run by TCRdb on the 5' RACE reads, yielding one entry per CDR3 protein. The repertoire has about 580,000 distinct CDR3 sequences, 17% of them found once; the top ten carry around 15%. Sequences were derived from PBMCs, sampled more than 4 days after the first yellow fever vaccination. These receptor sequences come from a man aged 18 to 29 who received the YFV17D yellow fever vaccine.

The table lists this clonotype with a count of one. The gene calls are TRBV7-9 and TRBJ2-1; D gene uncertain. V shed 1 base and J shed 9 bases, with 7 bases lying between them. This CDR3 contains 12 residues. Germline CDR1 and CDR2: SEHNR and FQNEAQ (reference sequence). The CDR3 here is CASSLGIPEQFF. In nucleotides, the CDR3 is TGTGCCAGCAGCTTAGGGATCCCTGAGCAGTTCTTC.

The chain uses TRBV7-3 and TRBJ2-1, with D tentatively TRBD2 (6 bases). The CDR3 totals 14 residues. Germline V CDR1 and CDR2: SGHTA, FQGTGA. V was trimmed by 5 bases and J by 5 bases, leaving 13 bases between them. CDR3 sequence: CASSPPGANNEQFF. Here the CDR3 DNA reads TGTGCCAGCAGCCCTCCGGGAGCCAACAATGAGCAGTTCTTC.

In this sample, this clonotype turned up a few times. The V gene is TRBV7-9, the J gene TRBJ2-7; a possible D gene is TRBD2 (6 bases). Trimming cost V 5 bases and J 2 bases, with 10 bases left between them. There are 13 residues in the CDR3. CDR1 and CDR2 from the germline V gene are SEHNR and FQNEAQ (reference sequence). The CDR3 DNA follows: TGTGCCAGCAGCAAGGACTATACCTACGAGCAGTACTTC. Its translation: CASSKDYTYEQYF.

The rearrangement joins TRBV6-2 or TRBV6-3 to TRBJ2-3, with D perhaps matching TRBD2 (5 bases). The CDR3 has 14 amino acids. Germline V gene lookup returns CDR1 MNHEY and CDR2 SVGEGT. V was shortened by 2 bases and J by 3 bases, with 9 bases between the two germline ends. The CDR3 nucleotides are TGTGCCAGCAGTTACCCGCTAGCAACAGATACGCAGTATTTT. It is translated as CASSYPLATDTQYF.

The chain recombines TRBV4-2 with TRBJ1-1; tentatively, D is TRBD1 (6 bases). Germline lookup yields CDR1 LGHNA and CDR2 YNFKEQ. The germline V and J ends were trimmed by 0 bases and 3 bases, with 8 bases remaining between them. The CDR3 contains 14 residues. The CDR3 reads CASSQEDRYTEAFF. CDR3 in DNA: TGTGCCAGCAGCCAAGAGGACAGATACACTGAAGCTTTCTTT.

The sample holds a few counts of this clonotype. V and J are TRBV4-1 and TRBJ1-2; no definite D call. Trimming removed 2 bases from V and 0 bases from J, with 10 bases in between. CDR3 length: 15 amino acids. Germline CDR1 is MGHRA and CDR2 is YSYEKL. This CDR3 reads CASSQHSDTNYGYTF. DNA of the CDR3: TGCGCCAGCAGCCAACACAGTGACACTAACTATGGCTACACCTTC.

In this sample, this clonotype turned up once. CDR3 residues: CASSVVVSGAPDTQYF. Here the CDR3 DNA reads TGTGCCAGCAGCGTAGTTGTTAGCGGGGCCCCCGATACGCAGTATTTT. V usage is TRBV9 and J usage is TRBJ2-3; 8 positions agree with TRBD2. There are 16 residues in the CDR3. The junction had 9 bases not matched to a gene; V was cut back by 0 bases and J by 6 bases. Germline V gene sequence: CDR1 SGDLS, CDR2 YYNGEE.

The gene calls are TRBV19 and TRBJ1-6, with 7 bases identical to TRBD1. The J segment lost 10 bases and the V segment lost 5 bases, leaving 14 bases of the junction unmatched. Germline CDR1 and CDR2: LNHDA and SQIVND (reference sequence). This CDR3 comprises 16 residues. CDR3 amino acids: CASSSPEGGPWSPLHF. The CDR3 bases are TGTGCCAGTAGTTCCCCCGAAGGGGGCCCTTGGTCACCCCTCCACTTT.

The V call is TRBV10-3, the J call TRBJ1-2; a possible D gene is TRBD1 (5 bases). V lost 4 bases, J lost 3 bases, and 12 bases lay in between. Germline CDR1 reads ENHRY; CDR2 reads SYGVKD. The CDR3 has 14 amino acids. CDR3 protein: CAISVGREDYGYTF. The CDR3 nucleotides read TGTGCCATCAGTGTAGGCAGGGAAGACTATGGCTACACCTTC.

This clonotype was picked up many times. The chain carries TRBV5-6 and TRBJ1-1; no definite D call. The CDR3 length is 16 residues. Trimming cost V 0 bases and J 3 bases, with 15 bases left between them. CDR1 SGHDT and CDR2 YYEEEE come from the germline V gene. The CDR3 nucleotides are TGTGCCAGCAGCTTGGCCCCTGGCAGGTGGCACACTGAAGCTTTCTTT. As protein: CASSLAPGRWHTEAFF.

This clonotype showed up many times. The genes are TRBV12-3 or TRBV12-4 and TRBJ2-1; no clear D. The CDR3 totals 15 residues. V lost 8 bases to trimming and J lost 0 bases, with 14 bases between them. The CDR3 spells CASRPAPSSYNEQFF. DNA of the CDR3: TGTGCCAGCCGCCCCGCTCCTAGCTCCTACAATGAGCAGTTCTTC.

This clonotype was recorded a few times. The chain uses TRBV7-9 and TRBJ1-4; no reliable D call. Per germline, CDR1 SEHNR and CDR2 FQNEAQ (reference sequence). The CDR3 runs 15 residues. The germline V and J ends were trimmed by 4 bases and 8 bases, with 17 bases remaining between them. This chain's CDR3 is CASSSILSRDEKLFF. CDR3 bases: TGTGCCAGCAGCTCGATCCTGAGTCGAGACGAAAAACTGTTTTTT.

This clonotype was found a few times. The chain joins TRBV2 to TRBJ2-7; TRBD1 might be the D (6 bases). The CDR3 is 16 residues long. The germline V gene has CDR1 SNHLY and CDR2 FYNNEI. Trimming took 4 bases from V and 3 from J, leaving 19 bases between them. The CDR3 loop reads CASSVDLAGENYEQYF. CDR3 coding DNA: TGTGCCAGCAGTGTTGACTTGGCAGGGGAAAACTACGAGCAGTACTTC.

The chain has TRBV7-2 and TRBJ2-3; 9 nucleotides match TRBD1. The CDR3 loop spans 16 amino acids. The V and J ends lost 4 bases and 5 bases, in that order; junction bases with no gene match: 10. Germline V gives CDR1 SGHTA, CDR2 FQGNSA. DNA for the CDR3: TGTGCCAGCAGCTCACACAGGGGGCGCATCGAAGATACGCAGTATTTT. This gives the protein CASSSHRGRIEDTQYF.

CDR3 in DNA: TGTGCCAGCAGCGCAACCGGTCCGTCGAATGGCTACACCTTC. Encoded protein: CASSATGPSNGYTF. The chain employs TRBV2 and TRBJ1-2, with unresolved D. The V gene's germline CDR1 is SNHLY and CDR2 FYNNEI. This CDR3 has 14 amino acids. V was shortened by 6 bases and J by 6 bases, with 17 bases between the two germline ends.

This clonotype was seen a handful of times. The chain employs TRBV9 and TRBJ1-2; D gene unclear. CDR3 length equals 15 residues. The ends were cut back, 1 base at V and 0 bases at J, with 10 bases in the middle. The germline gives CDR1 SGDLS, CDR2 YYNGEE. CDR3 sequence (DNA): TGTGCCAGCAGCGTAAACTGGCGAGCTAACTATGGCTACACCTTC. Amino acids: CASSVNWRANYGYTF.